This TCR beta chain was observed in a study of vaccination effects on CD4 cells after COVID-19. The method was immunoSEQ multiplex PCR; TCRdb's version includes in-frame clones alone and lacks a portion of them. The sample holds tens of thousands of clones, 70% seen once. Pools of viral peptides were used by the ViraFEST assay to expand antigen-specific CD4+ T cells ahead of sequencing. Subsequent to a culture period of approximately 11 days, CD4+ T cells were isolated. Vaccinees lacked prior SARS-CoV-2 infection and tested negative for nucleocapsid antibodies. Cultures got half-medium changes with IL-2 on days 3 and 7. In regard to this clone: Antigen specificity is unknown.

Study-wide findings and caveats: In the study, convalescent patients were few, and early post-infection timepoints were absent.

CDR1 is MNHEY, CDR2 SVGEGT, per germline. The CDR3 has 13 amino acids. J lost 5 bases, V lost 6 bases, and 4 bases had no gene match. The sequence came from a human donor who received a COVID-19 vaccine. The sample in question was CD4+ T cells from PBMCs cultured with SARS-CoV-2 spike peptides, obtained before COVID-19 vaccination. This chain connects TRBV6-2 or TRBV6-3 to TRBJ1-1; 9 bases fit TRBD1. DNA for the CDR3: TGTGCCAGCAGCTGGACAGGGGAAACTGAAGCTTTCTTT. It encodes CASSWTGETEAFF.